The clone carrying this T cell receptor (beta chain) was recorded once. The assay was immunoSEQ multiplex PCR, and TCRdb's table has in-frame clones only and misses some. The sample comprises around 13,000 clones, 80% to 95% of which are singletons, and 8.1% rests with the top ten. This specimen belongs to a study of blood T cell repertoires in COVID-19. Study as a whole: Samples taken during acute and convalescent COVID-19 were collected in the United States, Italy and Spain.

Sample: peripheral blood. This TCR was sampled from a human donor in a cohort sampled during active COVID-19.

CDR3 nucleotides: TGTGCCAGCTCAAAGGGACAGGTTAACACCGGGGAGCTGTTTTTT. Translation gives CASSKGQVNTGELFF. The V and J genes are TRBV18 and TRBJ2-2; 8 nucleotides align to TRBD1. V shed 5 bases, J shed 2 bases, and the junction held 4 bases outside the gene matches. CDR1 is KGHSH, CDR2 LQKENI, per germline. The CDR3 is 15 amino acids. The full variable domain, completed using reference TRBV18 and TRBJ2-2, is NAGVMQNPRHLVRRRGQEARLRCSPMKGHSHVYWYRQLPEEGLKFMVYLQKENIIDESGMPKERFSAEFPKEGPSILRIQQVVRGDSAAYFCASSKGQVNTGELFFGEGSRLTVL.